The next 12 T cell receptor beta chains were all read from a single sample in a study of blood T cell repertoires in COVID-19. Sequenced by immunoSEQ multiplex PCR; TCRdb stores in-frame clones only, minus some. This table has approximately 160,000 clones, around 80% appearing once. Sample: peripheral blood. These receptor sequences come from a man aged 60 to 69 with acute or convalescent COVID-19.

V and J are TRBV6-5 and TRBJ2-7; 10 bases are a match to TRBD2. CDR1 MNHEY and CDR2 SVGAGI come from the germline V gene. The CDR3 is 14 residues long. V shed 5 bases, J shed 2 bases, and the junction held 3 bases outside the gene matches. The CDR3 region is CASSLSGGTYEQYF. The CDR3 DNA is TGTGCCAGCAGTCTTAGCGGGGGGACCTACGAGCAGTACTTC.

This clone showed up just a few times. The chain recombines TRBV11-2 with TRBJ2-7, with a tentative D call TRBD1 (6 bases). This CDR3 has 15 residues. Germline loops: CDR1 SGHAT, CDR2 FQNNGV. V gave up 4 bases and J gave up 2 bases, with 15 bases separating them. CDR3 loop: CASSSEAEGAYEQYF. For the CDR3, the DNA is TGTGCCAGCAGCTCCGAGGCCGAGGGGGCCTACGAGCAGTACTTC.

V is TRBV29-1 and J is TRBJ2-5; perhaps TRBD1 as D (5 bases). The CDR3 covers 11 residues. V was clipped by 4 bases and J by 3 bases, with 6 bases between them. CDR1 is SQVTM and CDR2 is ANQGSEA in the germline V gene. For the CDR3, the DNA is TGCAGCGTTGTCAGGGAAGAGACCCAGTACTTC. This sequence encodes CSVVREETQYF.

This clone was seen a handful of times. The chain is built from TRBV2 and TRBJ1-6; 7 bases agree with TRBD1. CDR1 is SNHLY and CDR2 is FYNNEI in the germline V gene. The CDR3 runs 17 residues. V shed 8 bases, J shed 6 bases, and the junction held 16 bases outside the gene matches. CDR3 region: CASLEQTGTTGNSPLHF. The CDR3 DNA is TGTGCCAGCTTGGAGCAGACAGGGACCACTGGTAATTCACCCCTCCACTTT. Variable domain in full (rest from reference TRBV2 and TRBJ1-6): EPEVTQTPSHQVTQMGQEVILRCVPISNHLYFYWYRQILGQKVEFLVSFYNNEISEKSEIFDDQFSVERPDGSNFTLKIRSTKLEDSAMYFCASLEQTGTTGNSPLHFGNGTRLTVT.

The chain employs TRBV6-1 and TRBJ1-5, with 9 bases identical to TRBD1. This CDR3 spans 15 amino acids. Germline V gene lookup returns CDR1 MNHNS and CDR2 SASEGT. V lost 6 bases, J lost 6 bases, and 9 bases stayed unmatched. Here the CDR3 reads CASRDGQGTGQPQHF. The CDR3 DNA reads as TGTGCCAGCAGGGACGGACAGGGGACGGGTCAGCCCCAGCATTTT.

This chain uses TRBV7-3 with TRBJ2-2, with 7 bases aligning to TRBD1. Trimming cost V 1 base and J 0 bases; bases outside gene matches: 11. The V gene's germline CDR1 is SGHTA and CDR2 FQGTGA. The CDR3 length is 19 residues. In DNA form, the CDR3 reads TGTGCCAGCAGCTTAATCGGAATTAGGACAGGCGCGAACACCGGGGAGCTGTTTTTT. Amino acid sequence: CASSLIGIRTGANTGELFF.

The CDR3: CASSLAPEGDTEAFF. The CDR3 DNA is TGTGCCAGCAGCTTAGCCCCCGAGGGGGACACTGAAGCTTTCTTT. The chain carries TRBV11-2 and TRBJ1-1; possibly TRBD1 for D (6 bases). V was clipped by 1 base and J by 3 bases, with 12 bases between them. Germline V gene data show CDR1 as SGHAT and CDR2 as FQNNGV. This CDR3 has 15 residues.

J is TRBJ1-5 and V is TRBV5-6; 7 nucleotides line up with TRBD1. Germline V gives CDR1 SGHDT, CDR2 YYEEEE. The CDR3 is made up of 15 amino acids. The J segment lost 3 bases and the V segment lost 2 bases, leaving 5 bases of the junction unmatched. This CDR3 reads CASSLLGQNNQPQHF. In nucleotides, the CDR3 is TGTGCCAGCAGCTTATTGGGACAGAACAATCAGCCCCAGCATTTT. Full variable domain (rest looked up from reference TRBV5-6 and TRBJ1-5): DAGVTQSPTHLIKTRGQQVTLRCSPKSGHDTVSWYQQALGQGPQFIFQYYEEEERQRGNFPDRFSGHQFPNYSSELNVNALLLGDSALYLCASSLLGQNNQPQHFGDGTRLSIL.

The rearrangement uses TRBV5-1 and TRBJ2-1; 12 bases are a match to TRBD1. This CDR3 is built from 16 residues. The V gene's germline CDR1 is SGHRS and CDR2 YFSETQ. Trimming took 0 bases from V and 7 from J; bases not matched to a gene: 5. The CDR3 is CASSLEPGQGANEQFF. The DNA of the CDR3 is TGCGCCAGCAGCTTGGAACCGGGACAGGGGGCGAATGAGCAGTTCTTC.

This chain links TRBV30 with TRBJ1-5; 8 nucleotides align to TRBD1. V trimming: 2 bases; J trimming: 1 base; junction bases outside the gene matches: 22. Germline lookup yields CDR1 GTSNPN and CDR2 SVGIG (reference sequence). CDR3 length equals 21 residues. Here the CDR3 reads CAWSPVLGLGRGLRSNQPQHF. The CDR3 DNA follows: TGTGCCTGGAGTCCTGTCCTCGGGTTGGGCAGGGGGCTGAGGAGCAATCAGCCCCAGCATTTT. The full variable domain, completed using reference TRBV30 and TRBJ1-5, is SQTIHQWPATLVQPVGSPLSLECTVEGTSNPNLYWYRQAAGRGLQLLFYSVGIGQISSEVPQNLSASRPQDRQFILSSKKLLLSDSGFYLCAWSPVLGLGRGLRSNQPQHFGDGTRLSIL.

The chain carries TRBV4-1 and TRBJ1-2; 7 bases match TRBD1. V trimming: 1 base; J trimming: 2 bases; junction bases outside the gene matches: 4. Germline-derived CDR1 and CDR2 are MGHRA and YSYEKL. The CDR3 runs to 15 residues. CDR3 in amino acids: CASSQAGTENYGYTF. CDR3 coding DNA: TGCGCCAGCAGCCAAGCCGGGACAGAAAACTATGGCTACACCTTC.

V is TRBV12-3 or TRBV12-4 and J is TRBJ1-2, with D perhaps matching TRBD1 (6 bases). Trimming took 5 bases from V and 4 from J, leaving 8 bases between them. There are 12 residues in the CDR3. The CDR3 region is CASSRTVYGYTF. The CDR3 DNA follows: TGTGCCAGCAGTCGGACAGTCTATGGCTACACCTTC.